Here is one T cell receptor (beta chain) with its context. Its antigen is currently unknown. Germline V gives CDR1 SEHNR, CDR2 FQNEAQ (reference sequence). CDR3 size: 18 residues. Trimming removed 1 base from V and 2 bases from J; junction bases left unmatched: 10. The time point: week 35, safety follow-up. With topical imiquimod, each dose of the vaccine consisted of 300 ug of mutant IDH1 20-mer peptide. This entry belongs to a study of a mutant IDH1 vaccine in newly diagnosed glioma. TCRdb's table, derived via immunoSEQ multiplex PCR, lists solely in-frame clones and lacks some. This table holds some 48,000 clones, around 80% found once.

Material: PBMCs, obtained from a glioma patient whose treatment included an IDH1 peptide vaccine. The rearrangement links TRBV7-9 to TRBJ1-5; TRBD1 agrees at 8 bases. The sequence was obtained from a man in his forties or fifties with glioma. The CDR3 nucleotides read TGTGCCAGCAGCTTAGGGGCAGGGGGCCGGCTGGGCAATCAGCCCCAGCATTTT. Its translation is CASSLGAGGRLGNQPQHF.